Listed here is a single T cell receptor (beta chain). TCRdb independently ran MiXCR on the 5' RACE reads; one entry per CDR3 protein. The sample comprises 350,000 to 450,000 distinct CDR3 sequences, roughly 20% of which are singletons, and about an eighth rests with the top ten. The sample belongs to a study of CD8 T cells in ankylosing spondylitis. The CDR3 loop spans 14 amino acids. Germline V lookup: CDR1 KGHSH, CDR2 LQKENI. V was cut by 0 bases and J by 3 bases, with 8 bases left in between. This sequence was found in a male donor with ankylosing spondylitis or in good health (not recorded which). This chain joins TRBV18 and TRBJ2-5, with D unclear. Sequencing was done on a sample of blood, either unsorted or a sorted T cell fraction (not recorded which). In DNA, the CDR3 is TGTGCCAGCTCACCACCAAAGGAAAAAGAGACCCAGTACTTC. This encodes CASSPPKEKETQYF. The full variable domain, its missing parts supplied by reference TRBV18 and TRBJ2-5, is NAGVMQNPRHLVRRRGQEARLRCSPMKGHSHVYWYRQLPEEGLKFMVYLQKENIIDESGMPKERFSAEFPKEGPSILRIQQVVRGDSAAYFCASSPPKEKETQYFGPGTRLLVL.